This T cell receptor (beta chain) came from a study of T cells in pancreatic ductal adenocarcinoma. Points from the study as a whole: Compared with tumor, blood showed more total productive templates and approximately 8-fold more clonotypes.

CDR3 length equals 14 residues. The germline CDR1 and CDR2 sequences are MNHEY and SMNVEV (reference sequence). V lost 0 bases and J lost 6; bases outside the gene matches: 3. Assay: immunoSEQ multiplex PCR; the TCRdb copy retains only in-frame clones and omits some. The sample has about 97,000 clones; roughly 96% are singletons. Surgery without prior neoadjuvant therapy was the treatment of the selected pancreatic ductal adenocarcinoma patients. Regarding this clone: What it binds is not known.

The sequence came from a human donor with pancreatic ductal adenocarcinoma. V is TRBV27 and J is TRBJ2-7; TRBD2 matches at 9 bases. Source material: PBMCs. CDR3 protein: CASSLSSGSGEQYF. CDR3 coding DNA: TGTGCCAGCAGTTTATCTAGCGGGAGTGGCGAGCAGTACTTC.